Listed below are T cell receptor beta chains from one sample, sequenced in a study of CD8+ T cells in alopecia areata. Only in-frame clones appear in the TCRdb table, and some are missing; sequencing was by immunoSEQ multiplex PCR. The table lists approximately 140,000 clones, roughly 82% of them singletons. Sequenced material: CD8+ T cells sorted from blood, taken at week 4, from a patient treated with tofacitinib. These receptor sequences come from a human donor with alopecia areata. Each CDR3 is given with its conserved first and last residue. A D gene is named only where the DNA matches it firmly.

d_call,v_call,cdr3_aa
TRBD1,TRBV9,CASSVGGQAYTDTQYF
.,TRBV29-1,CSVQGGAAVYEQYF
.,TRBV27,CASSRDTADTQYF
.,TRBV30,CAWSVGRGTDTQYF
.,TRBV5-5,CASSFRQSVETQYF
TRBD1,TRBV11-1,CASSLGRTGKDNEQFF
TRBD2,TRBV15,CATSRLLAGGFNEQFF
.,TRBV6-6,CASLRRATYNEQFF
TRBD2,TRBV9,CASSESGGHNEQFF
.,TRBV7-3,CASSLRDTYGYTF
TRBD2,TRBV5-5,CASSHRLAGDQETQYF
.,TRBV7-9,CASSRGISYEQYF
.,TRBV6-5,CASSQDSYEQYF
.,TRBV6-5,CASSSAGNQPQHF
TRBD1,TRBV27,CASSPSGGTGTSSTQYF
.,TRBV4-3,CASSQELDSPLGTDTQYF
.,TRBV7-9,CASFGTPNTGELFF
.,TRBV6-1,CASRRAGSEQYF